These 3 T cell receptor beta chains share one sample of origin, sequenced in a study of blood T cells in healthy people across ages. A second PCR, run for roughly 7 to 11 cycles, used a sample-barcoded 5' primer plus a J-beta primer mix. MiXCR was run by TCRdb on the 5' RACE reads, yielding one entry per CDR3 protein. This repertoire shows 750,000 to 950,000 distinct CDR3 sequences, 25% to 30% found once; its top ten account for 10%. These data also featured in a second study, about T cells of mothers and their children.

Material: blood. These receptors were obtained from a middle-aged woman in good health.

This sequence joins TRBV20-1 and TRBJ2-7; D uncertain. The V end lost 6 bases, the J end lost 3 bases, and 21 bases lay between the germline ends. The V gene's germline CDR1 is DFQATT and CDR2 SNEGSKA (reference sequence). CDR3 length: 15 residues. The CDR3 reads CSAPGAAPLIYEQYF. The CDR3 DNA is TGCAGTGCACCTGGTGCGGCCCCTCTGATCTACGAGCAGTACTTC.

This clonotype was observed many times. The chain carries TRBV28 and TRBJ2-5; 12 bases map to TRBD2. With V trimmed by 6 bases and J by 1 base, 9 bases remained unmatched. The CDR3 has 17 amino acids. From germline, CDR1 is MDHEN and CDR2 SYDVKM. CDR3 coding DNA: TGTGCCAGCAGGGAGACTAGCGGGGGCCAACCCCAAGAGACCCAGTACTTC. Its translation: CASRETSGGQPQETQYF.

As concerns this clonotype: A much larger clone lies a single base off, so this may be a read error. This chain links TRBV5-1 with TRBJ1-1; 10 bases fit TRBD1. The CDR3 loop spans 16 amino acids. Looked up from germline, CDR1 is SGHRS and CDR2 is YFSETQ. CDR3 amino acids: CASSSTTGGLNTGAFF. Here the CDR3 DNA reads TGCGCCAGCAGCTCTACGACAGGGGGCCTGAACACTGGAGCTTTCTTT.